The 3 T cell receptor beta chains below come from one sample, sequenced in a study of T cells in Graves' hyperthyroidism and ophthalmopathy. Regions amplified from RNA transcripts were the TCR beta CDR3 regions. With the HTBI primer set, the TCR CDR3 went through a first round of RT-PCR. TCRdb re-called the multiplex PCR reads with MiXCR, one entry per CDR3 protein. The data contain hundreds of thousands of distinct CDR3 sequences, roughly 14% of them singletons. Sequencing used blood. The receptors derive from a woman between 40 and 50 years old with Graves' ophthalmopathy.

This clonotype appeared many times. The chain employs TRBV2 and TRBJ2-5; D is possibly TRBD2 (6 bases). Trimming took 1 base from V and 5 from J, leaving 17 bases between them. Germline V gives CDR1 SNHLY, CDR2 FYNNEI. The CDR3 has 16 amino acids. CDR3 amino acids: CASSEGRGLYLETQYF. The CDR3 DNA reads TGTGCCAGCAGTGAAGGGCGGGGCCTTTATTTGGAGACCCAGTACTTC. Supplemented by reference TRBV2 and TRBJ2-5, the full variable domain reads EPEVTQTPSHQVTQMGQEVILRCVPISNHLYFYWYRQILGQKVEFLVSFYNNEISEKSEIFDDQFSVERPDGSNFTLKIRSTKLEDSAMYFCASSEGRGLYLETQYFGPGTRLLVL.

This clonotype was seen many times. The chain is built from TRBV19 and TRBJ1-1; D remains unclear. Germline CDR1 is LNHDA and CDR2 is SQIVND (reference sequence). The length of the CDR3 is 14 residues. Trimming shortened V by 3 bases and J by 3 bases, and 11 bases separated the two germline ends. CDR3 sequence: CASSIGGGDTEAFF. For the CDR3, the DNA is TGTGCCAGTAGTATCGGCGGTGGGGACACTGAAGCTTTCTTT.

This clonotype was detected many times. This rearrangement joins TRBV28 to TRBJ1-5; 7 bases match TRBD1. Germline loops: CDR1 MDHEN, CDR2 SYDVKM. This CDR3 comprises 14 residues. Trimming removed 5 bases from V and 5 bases from J; junction bases left unmatched: 6. The CDR3, as DNA: TGTGCCAGCAGTAGGACAGGTTTTGATCAGCCCCAGCATTTT. It is translated as CASSRTGFDQPQHF.